This T cell receptor (beta chain) was sequenced in a study of Ad26.COV2.S vaccination and SARS-CoV-2 variants. Findings and caveats of the study: Ad26.COV2.S recipients had broader spike-specific TCRs (P = 0.0014). Reports say spike-specific CD8+ and CD4+ T cell responses covered substantial breadth after vaccination. Total responses of T cells may have been underestimated by the analyses of TCR breadth and depth. Across vaccine and placebo recipients, the breadth of non-spike TCRs was similar.

This clone was counted a single time. Its antigen is as yet unknown. The CDR3 is 14 residues long. Trimming took off 6 bases at V and 3 bases at J, with 14 bases between the two ends. CDR1 LNHDA and CDR2 SQIVND come from the germline V gene (reference sequence). Libraries were prepared by immunoSEQ multiplex PCR; TCRdb keeps only in-frame clonotypes and omits some of them. Among hundreds of thousands of clones listed, 92% were seen once. This specimen consisted of peripheral blood, obtained after recovery from COVID-19. The clonotype comes from a human donor who had recovered from COVID-19. The gene calls are TRBV19 and TRBJ1-2; D is perhaps TRBD1 (5 bases). This chain's CDR3 is CASSSLGTDYGYTF. In nucleotides, the CDR3 is TGTGCCAGTAGCTCCCTAGGGACGGACTATGGCTACACCTTC.